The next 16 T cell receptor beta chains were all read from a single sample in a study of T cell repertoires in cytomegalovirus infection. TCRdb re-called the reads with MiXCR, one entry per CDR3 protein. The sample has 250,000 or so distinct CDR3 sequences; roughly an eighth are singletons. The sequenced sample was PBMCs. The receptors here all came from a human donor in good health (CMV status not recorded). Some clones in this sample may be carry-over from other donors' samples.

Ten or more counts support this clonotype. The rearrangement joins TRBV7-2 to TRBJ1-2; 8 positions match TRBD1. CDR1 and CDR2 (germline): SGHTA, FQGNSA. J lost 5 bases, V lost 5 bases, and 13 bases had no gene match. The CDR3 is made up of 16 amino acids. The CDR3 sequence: CASSRQGQTLVYGYTF. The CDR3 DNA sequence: TGTGCCAGCAGCCGACAGGGGCAGACTTTGGTGTATGGCTACACCTTC.

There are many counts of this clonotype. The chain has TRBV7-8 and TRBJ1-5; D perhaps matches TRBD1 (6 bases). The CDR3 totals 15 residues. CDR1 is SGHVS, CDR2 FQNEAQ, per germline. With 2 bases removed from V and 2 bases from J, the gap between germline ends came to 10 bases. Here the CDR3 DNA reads TGTGCCAGCAGCTTAACAGGGCTGCGCAATCAGCCCCAGCATTTT. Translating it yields CASSLTGLRNQPQHF.

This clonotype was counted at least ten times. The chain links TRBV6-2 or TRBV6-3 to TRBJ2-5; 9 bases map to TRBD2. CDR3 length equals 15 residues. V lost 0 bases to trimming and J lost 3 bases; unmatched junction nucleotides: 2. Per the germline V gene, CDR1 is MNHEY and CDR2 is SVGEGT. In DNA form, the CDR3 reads TGTGCCAGCAGTTACTCGACTAGCGGAAAAGAGACCCAGTACTTC. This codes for CASSYSTSGKETQYF.

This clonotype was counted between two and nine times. The CDR3 DNA is TGTGCCAGCAGCAAAGTGACTAGCGGGGGGGGAACAGATACGCAGTATTTT. Encoded protein: CASSKVTSGGGTDTQYF. The rearrangement links TRBV7-3 to TRBJ2-3; 14 positions match TRBD2. The CDR3 has 17 amino acids. V was pared by 5 bases and J by 3 bases, with 7 bases of the junction left unmatched. Per the germline V gene, CDR1 is SGHTA and CDR2 is FQGTGA.

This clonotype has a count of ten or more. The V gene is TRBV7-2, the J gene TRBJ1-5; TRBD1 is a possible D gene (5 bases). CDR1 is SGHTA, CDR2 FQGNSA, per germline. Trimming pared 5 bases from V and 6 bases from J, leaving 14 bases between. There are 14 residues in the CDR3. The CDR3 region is CASSPSQGSQPQHF. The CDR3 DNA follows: TGTGCCAGCAGCCCCTCCCAGGGAAGTCAGCCCCAGCATTTT. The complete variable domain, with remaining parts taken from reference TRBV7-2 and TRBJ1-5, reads GAGVSQSPSNKVTEKGKDVELRCDPISGHTALYWYRQSLGQGLEFLIYFQGNSAPDKSGLPSDRFSAERTGGSVSTLTIQRTQQEDSAVYLCASSPSQGSQPQHFGDGTRLSIL.

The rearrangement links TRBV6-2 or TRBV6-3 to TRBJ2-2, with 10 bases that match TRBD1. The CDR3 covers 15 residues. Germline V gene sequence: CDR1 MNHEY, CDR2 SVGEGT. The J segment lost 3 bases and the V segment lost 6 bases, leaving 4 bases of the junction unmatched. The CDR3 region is CASRRQGADTGELFF. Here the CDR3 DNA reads TGTGCCAGCAGAAGACAGGGGGCTGACACCGGGGAGCTGTTTTTT.

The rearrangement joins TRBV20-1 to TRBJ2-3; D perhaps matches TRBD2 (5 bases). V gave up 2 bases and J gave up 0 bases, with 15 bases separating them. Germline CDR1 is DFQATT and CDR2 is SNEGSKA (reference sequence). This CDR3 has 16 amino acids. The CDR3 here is CSARPPRGASTDTQYF. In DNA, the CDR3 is TGCAGTGCTAGACCTCCTCGGGGAGCTAGCACAGATACGCAGTATTTT.

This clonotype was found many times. CDR3 region: CASSDPGGRSYNEQFF. The CDR3 nucleotides read TGTGCCAGTAGTGATCCGGGGGGGAGGTCCTACAATGAGCAGTTCTTC. The chain is built from TRBV19 and TRBJ2-1; 8 bases are shared with TRBD2. Germline V lookup: CDR1 LNHDA, CDR2 SQIVND (reference sequence). The CDR3 has 16 residues. Trimming took 5 bases from V and 1 from J; bases not matched to a gene: 7.

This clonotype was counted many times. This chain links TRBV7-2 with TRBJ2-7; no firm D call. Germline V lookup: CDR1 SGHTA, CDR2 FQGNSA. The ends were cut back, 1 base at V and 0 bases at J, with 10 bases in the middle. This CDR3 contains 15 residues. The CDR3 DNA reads TGTGCCAGCAGCTTAGTGCCTTCCGACTCCTACGAGCAGTACTTC. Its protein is CASSLVPSDSYEQYF.

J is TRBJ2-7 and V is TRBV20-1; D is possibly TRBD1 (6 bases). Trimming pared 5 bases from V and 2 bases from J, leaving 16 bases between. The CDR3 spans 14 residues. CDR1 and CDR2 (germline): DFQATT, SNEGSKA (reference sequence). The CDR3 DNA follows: TGCAGTGCTCAGAGAAGGGGGACCGCCTACGAGCAGTACTTC. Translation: CSAQRRGTAYEQYF.

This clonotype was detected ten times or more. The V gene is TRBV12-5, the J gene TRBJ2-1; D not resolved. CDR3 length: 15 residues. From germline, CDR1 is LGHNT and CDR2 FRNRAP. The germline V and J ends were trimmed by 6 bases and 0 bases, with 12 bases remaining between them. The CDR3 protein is CASGPTRSSYNEQFF. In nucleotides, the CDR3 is TGTGCTAGTGGACCAACAAGGAGCTCCTACAATGAGCAGTTCTTC.

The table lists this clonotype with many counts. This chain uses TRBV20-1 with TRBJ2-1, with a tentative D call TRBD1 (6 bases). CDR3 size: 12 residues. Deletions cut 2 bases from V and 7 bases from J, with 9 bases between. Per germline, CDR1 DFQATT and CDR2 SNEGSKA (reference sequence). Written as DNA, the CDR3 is TGCAGTGCTAGAAAGGGGGAAAATGAGCAGTTCTTC. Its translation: CSARKGENEQFF.

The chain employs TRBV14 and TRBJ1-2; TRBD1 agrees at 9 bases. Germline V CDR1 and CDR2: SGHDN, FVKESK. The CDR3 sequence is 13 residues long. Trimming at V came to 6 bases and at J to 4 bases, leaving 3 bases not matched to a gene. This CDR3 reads CASRPGQGYGYTF. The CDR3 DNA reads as TGTGCCAGCAGACCGGGACAGGGCTATGGCTACACCTTC.

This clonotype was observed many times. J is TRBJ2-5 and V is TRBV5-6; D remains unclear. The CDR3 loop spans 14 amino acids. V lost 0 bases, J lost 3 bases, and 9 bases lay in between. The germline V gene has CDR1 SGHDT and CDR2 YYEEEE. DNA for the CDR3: TGTGCCAGCAGCTTGGGGCGGTCTGAAGAGACCCAGTACTTC. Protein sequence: CASSLGRSEETQYF.

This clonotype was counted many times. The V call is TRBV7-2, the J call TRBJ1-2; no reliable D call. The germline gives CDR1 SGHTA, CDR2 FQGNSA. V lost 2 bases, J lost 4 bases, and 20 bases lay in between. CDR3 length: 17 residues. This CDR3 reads CASSLFIQTSGSYGYTF. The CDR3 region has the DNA TGTGCCAGCAGCTTATTCATACAGACCTCCGGGAGCTATGGCTACACCTTC.

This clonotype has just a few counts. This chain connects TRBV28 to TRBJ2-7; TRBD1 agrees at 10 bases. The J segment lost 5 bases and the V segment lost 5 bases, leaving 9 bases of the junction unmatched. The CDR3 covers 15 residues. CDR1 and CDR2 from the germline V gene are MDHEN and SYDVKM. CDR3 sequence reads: CASSRQGAPSNEQYF. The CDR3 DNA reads TGTGCCAGCAGTCGACAGGGGGCCCCCTCGAACGAGCAGTACTTC.